This entry describes one TCR beta chain. The sample originates from a study of blood T cell repertoires in COVID-19. Germline-derived CDR1 and CDR2 are MDHEN and SYDVKM. This CDR3 is 13 amino acids long. V lost 4 bases and J lost 8, with 12 bases in between. Produced via immunoSEQ multiplex PCR; TCRdb's table is partial and in-frame only. Here the sample spans around 180,000 clones, around 80% being singletons. V is TRBV28 and J is TRBJ2-1; D is perhaps TRBD2 (6 bases). The sample comprised peripheral blood. The receptor's source is a woman of 80 years or more with COVID-19, enrolled during active disease. For the CDR3, the DNA is TGTGCCAGCAGTTCCGGACTAACTGATGAGCAGTTCTTC. As protein: CASSSGLTDEQFF.